This T cell receptor (beta chain) was obtained from a study of T cells in Graves' hyperthyroidism and ophthalmopathy (dated by TCRdb to about 2019). In terms of the full investigation: Peripheral blood was collected at initial diagnosis, before any treatment. To identify distinguishing TCR V-J signatures, a discovery cohort of 95 to 100 patients was used, comprising some 45 with Graves' ophthalmopathy and under 60 with stable Graves' hyperthyroidism. An independent validation cohort of about 20 hyperthyroidism patients and 17 patients who later progressed to ophthalmopathy tested prospective prediction of ophthalmopathy. The roughly 90 discovery patients were divided at random into training and test sets in a 7:3 ratio. Thyroid tissue and blood T-cell repertoires from about 6 Graves' hyperthyroidism patients were also compared in the study. Once sampling was done, hyperthyroidism patients were given methimazole at a starting dose of 30 mg daily, whereas ophthalmopathy patients were given high-dose intravenous methylprednisolone. According to the paper, TCR Vbeta CDR3 sequencing was carried out on 120 to 150 peripheral blood samples, which came from 40 to 45 ophthalmopathy, around 74 hyperthyroidism and some 17 progressor patients. Paper-wide results and their limitations: In validation, progression to ophthalmopathy was predicted by the model with approximately 67% sensitivity and roughly 76% specificity, a median of approximately 6.5 months before onset. A 13 V-J signature model separated ophthalmopathy from stable hyperthyroidism, with approximately 87% sensitivity and about 81% specificity in cross-validation and 80%/75% in testing. Most expanded thyroid clonotypes (frequency above 0.001) were also detected in blood, a finding suggesting that blood repertoires may reflect thyroid immune responses. No statistical method was used to fix the sample size in advance, and group allocation was not hidden from the investigators.

This clonotype was counted between two and nine times. There is no known antigen for this receptor. Compared with germline, one end of the junction differs, possibly owing to a read error. The CDR3 contains 15 residues, cysteine and phenylalanine counted. Of the read, only the CDR3 DNA is kept; its 45 bases are in frame from base 1. CDR1 and CDR2 are drawn from the germline V gene: KGHDR, SFDVKD. In the ophthalmopathy patients, disease was moderately to severely active, with a Clinical Activity Score of 3 or more, a NOSPECS grade of 4 or more, and a duration of less than 3 months. Any patient with an uncontrolled infection, another autoimmune disease, pregnancy or lactation was excluded. Diagnoses were established on the basis of clinical symptoms, serum thyroxine and TRAb, thyroid ultrasound, and orbital computed tomography. PBMCs were separated from 8 to 10 ml of fresh peripheral blood using Ficoll-Paque density gradient centrifugation. Total RNA was extracted with Trizol reagent, and quality was checked on an Agilent 2100 Bioanalyzer.

The TCR beta CDR3 regions were amplified from the RNA transcripts. The first round of RT-PCR for the TCR CDR3 was performed with the HTBI primer set and the Qiagen OneStep RT-PCR kit. Libraries were constructed in a second round of multiplex PCR, after which size selection and purification were performed. The libraries were sequenced on an Illumina HiSeq2000 using paired-end 100 bp reads. The original methods were these. SOAPnuke was used to process the raw data, with reads discarded if the reads contained adapters or uncalled bases, had a mean Phred below 15, or lacked an exact constant-primer or identifier match. High-quality paired reads were merged with COPE v1.2.5, and unique nucleotide sequences were defined as clonotypes. MiTCR v1.1 was used to align the clonotypes against IMGT TRBV, TRBD and TRBJ reference segments. Analysis was restricted to V-J combinations with a frequency above 0.0001, which covered 99% to 99.2% of repertoires. The TCS score was defined as F50 (clonal expansion) divided by E x V (chaos), with BLOSUM62-based TCRdist calculated between CDR3 peptides within each V-J. Welch's t-statistics and random forest reduced 500 to 650 V-J features to 13, which were used in a naive Bayes classifier (R e1071). The public reads were reanalyzed by TCRdb: fastp trimming at Q25, MiXCR alignment, in-frame beta chains only. One record per CDR3 amino acid sequence lists the most common genes and DNA. It is TCRdb's table, rather than the study itself, that gives the V and J calls and clone size. This sample holds fewer than 250,000 distinct CDR3 sequences; approximately 24% were observed only once. The top ten hold approximately 32% of the sample.

The origin of this receptor is a woman between 35 and 50 years old with Graves' ophthalmopathy. The V and J segments used are TRBV24-1 and TRBJ2-7; the D match is possibly TRBD1 or TRBD2, with 5 bases aligned in each. The sample was blood. The CDR3 reads as follows: CATSDRGDVPYERYF. DNA sequence: TGTGCCACCAGTGACCGGGGCGATGTCCCCTACGAGCGGTACTTC.